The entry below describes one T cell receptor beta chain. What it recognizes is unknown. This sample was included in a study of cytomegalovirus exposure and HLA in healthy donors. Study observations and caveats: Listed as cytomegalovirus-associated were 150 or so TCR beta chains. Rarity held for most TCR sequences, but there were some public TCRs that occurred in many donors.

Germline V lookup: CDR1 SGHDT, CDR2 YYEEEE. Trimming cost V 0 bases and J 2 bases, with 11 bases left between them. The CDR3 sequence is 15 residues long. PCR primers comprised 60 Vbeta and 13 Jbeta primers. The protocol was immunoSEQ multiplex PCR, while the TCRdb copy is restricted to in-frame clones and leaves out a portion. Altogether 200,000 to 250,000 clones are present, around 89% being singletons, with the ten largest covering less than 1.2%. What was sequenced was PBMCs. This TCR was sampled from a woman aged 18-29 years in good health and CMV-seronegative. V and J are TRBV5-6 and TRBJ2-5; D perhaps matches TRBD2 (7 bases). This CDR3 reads CASSLVGGLQETQYF. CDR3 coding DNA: TGTGCCAGCAGCTTGGTAGGGGGACTACAAGAGACCCAGTACTTC.